This T cell receptor (beta chain) was recorded in a study of identical twins. This CDR3 contains 15 residues. From germline, CDR1 is MNHNS and CDR2 SASEGT. V was pared by 7 bases and J by 5 bases, with 11 bases of the junction left unmatched. One entry per CDR3 protein, called by TCRdb with MiXCR from the 5' RACE reads. This table has about 570,000 distinct CDR3 sequences, roughly 9.9% appearing once. The sample was also linked to a second study, of yellow fever vaccine responses in identical twins.

This TCR came from a woman aged 18-29 years in good health. The genes are TRBV6-1 and TRBJ2-7; the match to TRBD2 covers 10 bases. Sequencing input: PBMCs. The CDR3 region has the DNA TGTGCCAGCAAGTACAGAACTAGCGGGAATCACGAGCAGTACTTC. This codes for CASKYRTSGNHEQYF.